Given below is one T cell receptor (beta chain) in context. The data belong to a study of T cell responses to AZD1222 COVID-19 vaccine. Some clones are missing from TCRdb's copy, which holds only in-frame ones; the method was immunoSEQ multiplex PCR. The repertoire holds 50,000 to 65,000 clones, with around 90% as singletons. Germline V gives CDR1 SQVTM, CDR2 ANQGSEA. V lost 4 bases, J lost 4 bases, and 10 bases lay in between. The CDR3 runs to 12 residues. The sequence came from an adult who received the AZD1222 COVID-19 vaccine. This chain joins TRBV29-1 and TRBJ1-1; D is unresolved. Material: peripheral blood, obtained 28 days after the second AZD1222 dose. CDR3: CSVADLRTEAFF. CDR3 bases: TGCAGCGTTGCGGATTTGCGCACTGAAGCTTTCTTT.